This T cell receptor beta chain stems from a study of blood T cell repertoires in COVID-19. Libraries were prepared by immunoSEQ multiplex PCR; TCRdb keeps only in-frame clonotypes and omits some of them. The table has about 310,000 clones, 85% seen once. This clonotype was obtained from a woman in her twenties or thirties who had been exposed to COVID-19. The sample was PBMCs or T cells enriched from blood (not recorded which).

CDR3 amino acids: CASRRDSAAGNTIYF. The DNA of the CDR3 is TGTGCCAGCAGGCGGGACTCCGCGGCTGGAAACACCATATATTTT. The V gene is TRBV28, the J gene TRBJ1-3, with D perhaps TRBD1 (5 bases). Germline V gene lookup returns CDR1 MDHEN and CDR2 SYDVKM. The CDR3 runs 15 residues. The V gene lost 6 bases and the J gene lost 2 bases, with 14 bases spanning the gap.